This TCR beta chain was identified in a study of early T cells in non-severe SARS-CoV-2 infection. Individual cDNA molecules were tagged with unique molecular identifiers. MiXCR, applied by TCRdb to the 5' RACE reads, yields one record per CDR3 protein. The table lists around 59,000 distinct CDR3 sequences, 8% to 9.5% of them singletons. About this clonotype itself: Its matching antigen is unknown.

General study findings and limits: Missing private and CD4 specificities, VDJdb matching favored anti-spike CD8 responses.

CDR1 is LNHDA and CDR2 is SQIVND in the germline V gene (reference sequence). CDR3 length: 15 residues. V dropped 6 bases and J dropped 0 bases, with 15 bases sitting between them. The sequence derives from an adult who was a healthcare worker with PCR-confirmed SARS-CoV-2 infection or an uninfected control (not recorded which). This sequence joins TRBV19 and TRBJ2-7; the D gene is possibly TRBD1 (5 bases). Sequenced: whole blood. CDR3 loop: CASRATASYSYEQYF. CDR3 DNA sequence: TGTGCCAGTAGAGCGACAGCGTCGTACTCCTACGAGCAGTACTTC.